This TCR beta chain derives from a study of blood T cell repertoires in COVID-19. The CDR3 loop spans 17 amino acids. In germline, CDR1 is SGHVS, CDR2 FQNEAQ. The J segment lost 0 bases and the V segment lost 5 bases, leaving 11 bases of the junction unmatched. Profiling relied on immunoSEQ multiplex PCR, and the TCRdb table lists in-frame clones only, not all of them. The sample yields 90,000 to 100,000 clones, approximately 84% seen once. The TCR sequence derives from a man in his 60s with acute or convalescent COVID-19. The specimen sequenced was peripheral blood. This chain uses TRBV7-8 with TRBJ1-1; 8 nucleotides agree with TRBD1. This CDR3 is CASSRGHQGALNTEAFF. The CDR3 DNA reads TGTGCCAGCAGCCGAGGACATCAGGGGGCCCTGAACACTGAAGCTTTCTTT. Filled out from reference TRBV7-8 and TRBJ1-1, the complete variable domain reads GAGVSQSPRYKVAKRGQDVALRCDPISGHVSLFWYQQALGQGPEFLTYFQNEAQLDKSGLPSDRFFAERPEGSVSTLKIQRTQQEDSAVYLCASSRGHQGALNTEAFFGQGTRLTVV.